Sequencing of this T cell receptor beta chain was carried out in a study of blood T cell repertoires in COVID-19. About the research overall: From T cells, B-cell-depleted T cells, or PBMCs came the material, which was cDNA or gDNA.

TCRdb's copy holds only in-frame clones and misses some; the assay was immunoSEQ multiplex PCR. The sample yields about 220,000 clones, over 65% seen once. Everyone who took part was roughly 18 to 89 years old, and they came from about 23 US areas. Grouping used clinical history reported by participants in a survey and questionnaire. Recovery among Cohort 3 donors was established by two negative PCRs, clearance, or symptom resolution. The CDR3 consists of 14 residues. From germline, CDR1 is MNHEY and CDR2 SMNVEV (reference sequence). Losses at the gene ends were 5 bases for V and 7 bases for J; bases not matched to a gene: 7.

This chain links TRBV27 with TRBJ2-5, with 10 bases lining up with TRBD1. The TCR sequence derives from a woman aged 60-75 years who had recovered from COVID-19. Sequencing used PBMCs or T cells enriched from blood (not recorded which). This CDR3 reads CASSPPGQGWTQYF. The CDR3 region has the DNA TGTGCCAGCAGTCCCCCGGGACAGGGGTGGACCCAGTACTTC.